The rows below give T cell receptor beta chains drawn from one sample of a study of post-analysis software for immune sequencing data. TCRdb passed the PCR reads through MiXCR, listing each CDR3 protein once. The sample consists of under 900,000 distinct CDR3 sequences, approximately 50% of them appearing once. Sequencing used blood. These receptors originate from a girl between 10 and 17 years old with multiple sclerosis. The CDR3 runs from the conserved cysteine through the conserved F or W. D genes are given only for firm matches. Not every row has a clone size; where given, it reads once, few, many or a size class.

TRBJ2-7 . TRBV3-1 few TGTGCCAGCAGCCAAGCGGGCGAGCAGTACTTC CASSQAGEQYF
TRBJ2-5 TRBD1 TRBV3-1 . TGTGCCAGCAGCCAGGCTACCGGGACAGATGAAGAGACCCAGTACTTC CASSQATGTDEETQYF
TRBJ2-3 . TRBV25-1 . TGTGCCAGCAGTGATCGTGCCAGGGGCACAGATACGCAGTATTTT CASSDRARGTDTQYF
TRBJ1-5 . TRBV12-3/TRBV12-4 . TGTGCCAGCAGCATGACCCTCGATAGCAATCAGCCCCAGCATTTT CASSMTLDSNQPQHF
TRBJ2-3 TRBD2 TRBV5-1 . TGCGCCAGCGGGGGAATGGGGACTAGCCCCGAAGGTGATACGCAGTATTTT CASGGMGTSPEGDTQYF
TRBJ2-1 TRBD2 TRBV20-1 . TGCAGTGCTAATAGCGGGAGGGTTGGGTTGTCGGATGAGCAGTTCTTC CSANSGRVGLSDEQFF
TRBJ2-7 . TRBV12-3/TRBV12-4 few TGTGCCAGCAGGGAGACAGGGAGGTACGAGCAGTACTTC CASRETGRYEQYF
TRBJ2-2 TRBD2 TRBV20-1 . TGCAGTGCTAGGAGCAAAGGACTAGCGGGAGCCACCGGGGAGCTGTTTTTT CSARSKGLAGATGELFF
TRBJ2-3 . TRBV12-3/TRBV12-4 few TGTGCCTCCGCGGGAGATACGCAGTATTTT CASAGDTQYF
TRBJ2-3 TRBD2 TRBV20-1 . TGCAGTGCTACTGACCTTAGCGGGAGGATCACAGATACGCAGTATTTT CSATDLSGRITDTQYF
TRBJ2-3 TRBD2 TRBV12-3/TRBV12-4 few TGTGCCAGCAGGTACAGCGGGGGGTATACAGATACGCAGTATTTT CASRYSGGYTDTQYF
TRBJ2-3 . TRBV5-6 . TGTGCCAGCAGCCAGGGCCCCATCCCAGATACGCAGTATTTT CASSQGPIPDTQYF
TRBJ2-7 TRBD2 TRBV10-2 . TGCGCCAGCAGTGAGTCTCTCGGTAGCGGGAGTTTGTACGAGCAGTACTTC CASSESLGSGSLYEQYF
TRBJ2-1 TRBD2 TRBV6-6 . TGTGCCAGCAGTCCCCGGGGGGATCCCGGGCAGTTCTTC CASSPRGDPGQFF
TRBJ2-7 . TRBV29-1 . TGCAGCGTTGAAGGTATTGACAGCTATGGGGGGTTCTACGAGCAGTACTTC CSVEGIDSYGGFYEQYF
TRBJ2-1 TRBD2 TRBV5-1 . TGCGCCAGCAGCTTGGAGGGACTAGCGAGTAATGAGCAGTTCTTC CASSLEGLASNEQFF
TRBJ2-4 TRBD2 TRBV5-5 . TGTGCCAGCAGCTTGGACGGGAGGGACATTCAGTACTTC CASSLDGRDIQYF
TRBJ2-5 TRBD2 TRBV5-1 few TGCGCCAGCAGCTCTAGCGGGGGGTACCAAGAGACCCAGTACTTC CASSSSGGYQETQYF
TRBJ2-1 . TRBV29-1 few TGCAGCGTTGAAGTCGGGCCCGCGGAGCAGTTCTTC CSVEVGPAEQFF
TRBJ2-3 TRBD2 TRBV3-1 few TGTGCCAGCAGCCTGCGCGGGGGAGCAGATACGCAGTATTTT CASSLRGGADTQYF
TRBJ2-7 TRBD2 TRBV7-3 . TGTGCCAGCAGCGGCACTAGCGGGAGGACCATCTACGAGCAGTACTTC CASSGTSGRTIYEQYF
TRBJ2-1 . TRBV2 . TGTGTCAGCGGCCGGGGAGGTGAGCAGTTCTTC CVSGRGGEQFF
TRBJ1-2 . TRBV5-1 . TGCGCCAGCAGCTTGGGTGCGGCTGGCTACACCTTC CASSLGAAGYTF
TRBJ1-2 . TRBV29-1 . TGCAGCGTTGGACAGCGTTATGGCTACACCTTC CSVGQRYGYTF
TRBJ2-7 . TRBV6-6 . TGTGCCAGCAGTTACCTAGTAGGTCAGACCTACGAGCAGTACTTC CASSYLVGQTYEQYF
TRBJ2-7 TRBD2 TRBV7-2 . TGTGCCACAAGGCGGCTAGCGGGAGATTACGAGCAGTACTTC CATRRLAGDYEQYF
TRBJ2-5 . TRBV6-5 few TGTGCCAGCAGTCTACTCGGATCCCAAGAGACCCAGTACTTC CASSLLGSQETQYF
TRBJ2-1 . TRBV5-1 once TGCGCCAGCAGCTTGTTAGCTAGGGGTTCACCGGGGGAGCAGTTCTTC CASSLLARGSPGEQFF
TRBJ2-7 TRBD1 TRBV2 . TGTGCCAGCAGTGAGAGGACAGGGTCTGCCTACGAGCAGTACTTC CASSERTGSAYEQYF
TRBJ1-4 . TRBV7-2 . TGTGCCAGCAGCCCCGGGGTCTGGGGAAAACTGTTTTTT CASSPGVWGKLFF
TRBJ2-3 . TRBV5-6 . TGTGCCAGCAGCTTGTACAGCCCAGATACGCAGTATTTT CASSLYSPDTQYF
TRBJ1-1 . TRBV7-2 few TGTGCCAGCAGCCGACGGGGGAACAGGGAAGTGAACACTGAAGCTTTCTTT CASSRRGNREVNTEAFF
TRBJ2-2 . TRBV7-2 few TGTGCCAGTAGGGGACGGGCGAACACCGGGGAGCTGTTTTTT CASRGRANTGELFF
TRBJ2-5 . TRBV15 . TGTGCCACCAGCAGAGAGAACCTCCCTCCAGAGACCCAGTACTTC CATSRENLPPETQYF
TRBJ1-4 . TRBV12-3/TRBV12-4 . TGTGCCAGCAGTGAACCAAGGCAAAAACTGTTTTTT CASSEPRQKLFF
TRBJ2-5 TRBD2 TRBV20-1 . TGCAGTGCCAGGACGAGGACTAGCGGGAATCGGGAGACCCAGTACTTC CSARTRTSGNRETQYF
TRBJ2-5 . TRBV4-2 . TGTGCCAGCAGCCAAGAGGCTATCTCGGGAGAGCAGTACTTC CASSQEAISGEQYF
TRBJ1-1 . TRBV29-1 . TGCAGCGTTGTGGCGTGGACGGAAGAGCCGAACACTGAAGCTTTCTTT CSVVAWTEEPNTEAFF
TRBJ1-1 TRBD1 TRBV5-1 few TGCGCCAGCAGCAGGGAAGGGACAGCGAACACTGAAGCTTTCTTT CASSREGTANTEAFF
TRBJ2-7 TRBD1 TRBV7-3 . TGTGCCAGCAGCTTAACAGGGGGCCCTCTGAACGAGCAGTACTTC CASSLTGGPLNEQYF
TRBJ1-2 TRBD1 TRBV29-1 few TGCAGCGTTGACCCACTACAGGGGTGGGACTATGGCTACACCTTC CSVDPLQGWDYGYTF
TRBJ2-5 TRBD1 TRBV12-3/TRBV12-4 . TGTGCCAGCAGCGACCCTCGACAGGGAGAGATCCAGTACTTC CASSDPRQGEIQYF
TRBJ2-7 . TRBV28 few TGTGCCAGCAGGGAGGGGGGCAACGAGCAGTACTTC CASREGGNEQYF
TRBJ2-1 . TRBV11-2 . TGTGCCAGCAGCAAGACACTGAGCTCCTACAATGAGCAGTTCTTC CASSKTLSSYNEQFF
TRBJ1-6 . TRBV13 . TGTGCCAGCAGACAGGTGGCCAGGGGAGATAATTCACCCCTCCACTTT CASRQVARGDNSPLHF
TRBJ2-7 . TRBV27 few TGTGCCAGCAGCAGGTTAGCGGCAGGCTACGAGCAGTACTTC CASSRLAAGYEQYF
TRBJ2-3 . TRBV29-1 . TGCAGCGTTGATTGGTCCGGGCGAAGCGGCACAGATACGCAGTATTTT CSVDWSGRSGTDTQYF
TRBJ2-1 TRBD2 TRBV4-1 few TGCGCCAGCAGCCAAGAAACCCGGCTAGCGGGGGGAATCTACAATGATGAGCAGTTCTTC CASSQETRLAGGIYNDEQFF
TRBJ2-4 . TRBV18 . TGTGCCAGCTCACCAGGGACCCTAGCCAAAAACATTCAGTACTTC CASSPGTLAKNIQYF
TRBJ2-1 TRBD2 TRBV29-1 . TGCAGCGTTGAGGGTAGGGGACTAGCGGGAGGCCATATCTACAATGAGCAGTTCTTC CSVEGRGLAGGHIYNEQFF
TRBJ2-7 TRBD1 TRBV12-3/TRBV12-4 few TGTGCCAGCAGTTTCCGAACAGGGGGCAACGAGCAGTACTTC CASSFRTGGNEQYF
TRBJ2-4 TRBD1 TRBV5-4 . TGTGCCAGCAGCACGGGACAGGGGGATGTGAACATTCAGTACTTC CASSTGQGDVNIQYF
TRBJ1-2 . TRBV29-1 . TGCAGCGTTGTACCTAACAGGGTAGATGGCTACACCTTC CSVVPNRVDGYTF
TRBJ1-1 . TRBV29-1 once TGCAGCGTTGAAGGACAGCGGGTTAACACTGAAGCTTTCTTT CSVEGQRVNTEAFF
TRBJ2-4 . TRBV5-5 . TGTGCCAGCAGCTTACAGCTAGCCAAAAACATTCAGTACTTC CASSLQLAKNIQYF
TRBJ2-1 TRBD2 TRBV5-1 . TGCGCCAGCAGCTTTACTAGCGGGGGGGGCAGCTCCTACAATGAGCAGTTCTTC CASSFTSGGGSSYNEQFF
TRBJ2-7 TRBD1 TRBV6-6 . TGTGCCAGCAGTCACCCTTGGACAGGGATTCCCTACGAGCAGTACTTC CASSHPWTGIPYEQYF
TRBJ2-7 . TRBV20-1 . TGCAGTGCTAGAAGCCCAGGCTCATCGTACGAGCAGTACTTC CSARSPGSSYEQYF
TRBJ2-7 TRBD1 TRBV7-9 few TGTGCCAGCAGCTCACGGACAGGGGAGTACGAGCAGTACTTC CASSSRTGEYEQYF